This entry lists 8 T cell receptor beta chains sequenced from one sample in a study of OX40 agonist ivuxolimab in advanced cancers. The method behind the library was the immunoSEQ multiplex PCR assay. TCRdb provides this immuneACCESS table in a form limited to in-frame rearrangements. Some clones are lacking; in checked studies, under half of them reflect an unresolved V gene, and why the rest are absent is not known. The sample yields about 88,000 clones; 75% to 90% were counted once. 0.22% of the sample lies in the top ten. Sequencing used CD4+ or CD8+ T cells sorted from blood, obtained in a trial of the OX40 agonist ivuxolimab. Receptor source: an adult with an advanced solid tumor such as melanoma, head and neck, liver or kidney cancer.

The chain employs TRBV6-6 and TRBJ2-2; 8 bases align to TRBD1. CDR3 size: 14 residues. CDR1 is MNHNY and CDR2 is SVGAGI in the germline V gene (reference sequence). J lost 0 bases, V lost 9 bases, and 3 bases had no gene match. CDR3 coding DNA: TGTGCCAGTACGGGACAGGCGAACACCGGGGAGCTGTTTTTT. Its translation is CASTGQANTGELFF.

CDR3 coding DNA: TGTGCCAGCAGGGGAGGCGGTGAAAAACTGTTTTTT. Encoded protein: CASRGGGEKLFF. The gene calls are TRBV7-9 and TRBJ1-4; D is undetermined. CDR1 and CDR2 (germline): SEHNR, FQNEAQ (reference sequence). The CDR3 runs 12 residues. Trimming removed 6 bases at V and 7 bases at J, with 9 bases between.

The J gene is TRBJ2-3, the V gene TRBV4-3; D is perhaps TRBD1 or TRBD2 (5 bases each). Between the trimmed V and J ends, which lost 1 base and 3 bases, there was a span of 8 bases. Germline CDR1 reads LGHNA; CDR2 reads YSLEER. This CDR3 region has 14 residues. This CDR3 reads CASSQVWGTDTQYF. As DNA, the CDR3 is TGCGCCAGCAGCCAAGTTTGGGGGACAGATACGCAGTATTTT.

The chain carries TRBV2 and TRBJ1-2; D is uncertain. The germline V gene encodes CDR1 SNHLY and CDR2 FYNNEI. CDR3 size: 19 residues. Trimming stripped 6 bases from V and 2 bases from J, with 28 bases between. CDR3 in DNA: TGTGCCAGCAGCGACCCATATCGCCGGAATATGAATTCGAACTATGGCTACACCTTC. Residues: CASSDPYRRNMNSNYGYTF. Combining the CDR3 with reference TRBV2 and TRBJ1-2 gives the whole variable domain EPEVTQTPSHQVTQMGQEVILRCVPISNHLYFYWYRQILGQKVEFLVSFYNNEISEKSEIFDDQFSVERPDGSNFTLKIRSTKLEDSAMYFCASSDPYRRNMNSNYGYTFGSGTRLTVV.

DNA for the CDR3: TGTGCCAGCAGCCTATACTCTGGGGCCAACGTCCTGACTTTC. Encoded protein: CASSLYSGANVLTF. The chain combines TRBV14 with TRBJ2-6; D is uncertain. In germline, CDR1 is SGHDN, CDR2 FVKESK. This CDR3 comprises 14 residues. V was pared by 4 bases and J by 0 bases, with 4 bases between.

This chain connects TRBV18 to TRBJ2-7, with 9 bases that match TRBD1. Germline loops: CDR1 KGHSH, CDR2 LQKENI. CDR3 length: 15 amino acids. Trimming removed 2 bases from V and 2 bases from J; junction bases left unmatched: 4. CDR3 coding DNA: TGTGCCAGCTCACCAGTGGGACAGGGAACCTACGAGCAGTACTTC. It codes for CASSPVGQGTYEQYF. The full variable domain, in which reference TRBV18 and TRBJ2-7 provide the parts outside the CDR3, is NAGVMQNPRHLVRRRGQEARLRCSPMKGHSHVYWYRQLPEEGLKFMVYLQKENIIDESGMPKERFSAEFPKEGPSILRIQQVVRGDSAAYFCASSPVGQGTYEQYFGPGTRLTVT.

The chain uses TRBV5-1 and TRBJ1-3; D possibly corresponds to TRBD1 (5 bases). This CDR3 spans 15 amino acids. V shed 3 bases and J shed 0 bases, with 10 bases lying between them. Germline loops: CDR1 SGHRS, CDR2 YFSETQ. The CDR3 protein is CASSSGPSSGNTIYF. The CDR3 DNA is TGCGCCAGCAGCTCGGGGCCCTCCTCTGGAAACACCATATATTTT.

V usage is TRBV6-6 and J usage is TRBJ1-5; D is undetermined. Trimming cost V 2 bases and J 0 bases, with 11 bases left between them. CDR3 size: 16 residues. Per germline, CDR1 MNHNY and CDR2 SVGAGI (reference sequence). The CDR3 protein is CASSYPPTYSNQPQHF. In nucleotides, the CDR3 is TGTGCCAGCAGTTACCCTCCGACTTATAGCAATCAGCCCCAGCATTTT.